This TCR beta chain was documented in a study of CD8+ T cells in alopecia areata. Whole-study results and caveats: Many expanded lesional clones persisted in scalp and blood during tofacitinib treatment.

The V gene lost 0 bases and the J gene lost 6 bases, with 8 bases spanning the gap. The CDR3 spans 12 residues. CDR1 GTSNPN and CDR2 SVGIG come from the germline V gene (reference sequence). Treatment specified: oral pan-JAK inhibitor, 5-10 mg twice daily. Alopecia areata patients had lesional scalp punch biopsies and peripheral blood taken from them. A remark on this clone: Its antigen is currently unknown.

RNA extraction was followed by reverse transcription into cDNA, which acted as the sequencing template. Produced via immunoSEQ multiplex PCR; TCRdb's table is partial and in-frame only. Of some 210,000 clones listed, approximately 67% are singletons. The sequences come from CD4+ T cells sorted from blood, collected at approximately week 44, from a patient treated with tofacitinib. J is TRBJ2-5 and V is TRBV30; D uncertain. The clonotype comes from a human donor with alopecia areata. This CDR3 reads CAWSVGHQTQYF. The CDR3 bases are TGTGCCTGGAGTGTCGGTCACCAGACCCAGTACTTC.